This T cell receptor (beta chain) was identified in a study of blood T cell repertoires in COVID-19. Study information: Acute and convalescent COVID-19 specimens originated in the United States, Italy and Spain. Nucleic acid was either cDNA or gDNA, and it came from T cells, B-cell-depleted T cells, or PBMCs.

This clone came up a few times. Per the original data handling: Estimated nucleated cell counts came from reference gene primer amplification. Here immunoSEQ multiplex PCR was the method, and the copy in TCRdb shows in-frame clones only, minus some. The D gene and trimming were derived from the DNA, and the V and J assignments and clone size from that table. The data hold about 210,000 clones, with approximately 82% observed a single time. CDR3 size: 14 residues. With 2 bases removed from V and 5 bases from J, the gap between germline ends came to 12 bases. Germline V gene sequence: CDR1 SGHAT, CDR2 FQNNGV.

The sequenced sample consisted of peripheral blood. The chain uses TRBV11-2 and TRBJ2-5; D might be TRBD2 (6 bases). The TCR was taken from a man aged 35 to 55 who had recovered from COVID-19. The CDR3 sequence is CASSLFGGRETQYF. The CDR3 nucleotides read TGTGCCAGCAGCTTATTCGGGGGTCGGGAGACCCAGTACTTC.